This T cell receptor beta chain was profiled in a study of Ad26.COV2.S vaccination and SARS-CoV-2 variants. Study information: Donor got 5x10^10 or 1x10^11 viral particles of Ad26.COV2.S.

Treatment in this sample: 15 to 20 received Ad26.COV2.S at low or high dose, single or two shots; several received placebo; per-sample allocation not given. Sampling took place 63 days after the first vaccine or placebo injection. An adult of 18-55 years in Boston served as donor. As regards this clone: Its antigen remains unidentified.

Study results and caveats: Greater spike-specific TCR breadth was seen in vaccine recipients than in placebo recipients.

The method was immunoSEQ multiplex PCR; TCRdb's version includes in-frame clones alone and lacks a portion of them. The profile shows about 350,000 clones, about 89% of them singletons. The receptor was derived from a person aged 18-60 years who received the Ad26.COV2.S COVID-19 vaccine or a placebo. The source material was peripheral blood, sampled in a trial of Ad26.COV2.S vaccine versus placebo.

The CDR3 DNA reads TGTGCCAGCAGTCTCGCTAGGACCGGGGAGCTGTTTTTT. Its translation: CASSLARTGELFF. The chain employs TRBV27 and TRBJ2-2; no clear D gene. Deletions cut 5 bases from V and 5 bases from J, with 9 bases between. The germline V gene has CDR1 MNHEY and CDR2 SMNVEV (reference sequence). The CDR3 runs to 13 residues.